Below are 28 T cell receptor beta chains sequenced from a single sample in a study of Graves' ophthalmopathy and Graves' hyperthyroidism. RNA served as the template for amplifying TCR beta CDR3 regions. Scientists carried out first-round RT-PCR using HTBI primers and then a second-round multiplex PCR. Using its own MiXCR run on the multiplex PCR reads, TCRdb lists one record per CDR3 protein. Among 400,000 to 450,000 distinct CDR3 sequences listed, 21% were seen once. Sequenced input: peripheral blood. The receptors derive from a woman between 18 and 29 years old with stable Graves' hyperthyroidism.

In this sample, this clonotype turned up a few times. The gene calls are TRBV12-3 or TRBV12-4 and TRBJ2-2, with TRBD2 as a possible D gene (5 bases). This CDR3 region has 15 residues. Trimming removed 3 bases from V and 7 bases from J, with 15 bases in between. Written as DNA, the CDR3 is TGTGCCAGCAGTTTTCAGACTAAACTTAACGGGGAGCTGTTTTTT. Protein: CASSFQTKLNGELFF.

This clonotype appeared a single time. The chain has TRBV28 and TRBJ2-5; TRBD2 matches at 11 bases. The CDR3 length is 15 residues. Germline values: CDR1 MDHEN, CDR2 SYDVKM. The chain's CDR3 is CATKGSGGAWETQYF. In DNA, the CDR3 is TGTGCGACTAAGGGTAGCGGGGGGGCCTGGGAGACCCAGTACTTC.

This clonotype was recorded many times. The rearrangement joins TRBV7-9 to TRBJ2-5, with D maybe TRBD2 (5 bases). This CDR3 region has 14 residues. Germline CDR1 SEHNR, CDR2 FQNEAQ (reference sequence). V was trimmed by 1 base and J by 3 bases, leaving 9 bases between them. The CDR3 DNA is TGTGCCAGCAGCTTAGGATTCGGGAAAGAGACCCAGTACTTC. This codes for CASSLGFGKETQYF.

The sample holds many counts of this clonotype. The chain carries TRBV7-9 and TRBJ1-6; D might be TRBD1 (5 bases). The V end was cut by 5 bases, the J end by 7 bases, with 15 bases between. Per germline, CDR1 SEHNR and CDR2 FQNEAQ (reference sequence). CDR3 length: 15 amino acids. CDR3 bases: TGTGCCAGCAGCCCCGGGACCCAAAGGAATTCACCCCTCCACTTT. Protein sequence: CASSPGTQRNSPLHF. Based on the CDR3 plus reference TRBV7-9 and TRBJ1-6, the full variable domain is DTGVSQNPRHKITKRGQNVTFRCDPISEHNRLYWYRQTLGQGPEFLTYFQNEAQLEKSRLLSDRFSAERPKGSFSTLEIQRTEQGDSAMYLCASSPGTQRNSPLHFGNGTRLTVT.

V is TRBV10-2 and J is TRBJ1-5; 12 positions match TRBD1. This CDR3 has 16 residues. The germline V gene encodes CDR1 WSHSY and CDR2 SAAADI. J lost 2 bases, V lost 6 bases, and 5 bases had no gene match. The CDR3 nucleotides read TGCGCCAGCAGCGGGACAGGGGGCAGTGGCAATCAGCCCCAGCATTTT. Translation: CASSGTGGSGNQPQHF.

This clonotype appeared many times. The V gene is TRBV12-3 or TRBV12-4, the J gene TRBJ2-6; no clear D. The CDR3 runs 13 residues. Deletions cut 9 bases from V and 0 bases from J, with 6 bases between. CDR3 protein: CASKNSGANVLTF. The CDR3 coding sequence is TGTGCCAGTAAGAACTCTGGGGCCAACGTCCTGACTTTC.

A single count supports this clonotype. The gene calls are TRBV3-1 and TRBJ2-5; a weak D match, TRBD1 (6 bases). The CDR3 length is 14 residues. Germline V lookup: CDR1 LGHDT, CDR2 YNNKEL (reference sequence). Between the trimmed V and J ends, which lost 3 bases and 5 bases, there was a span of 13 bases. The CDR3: CASSQMGAAETQYF. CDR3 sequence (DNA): TGTGCCAGCAGCCAGATGGGGGCGGCGGAGACCCAGTACTTC.

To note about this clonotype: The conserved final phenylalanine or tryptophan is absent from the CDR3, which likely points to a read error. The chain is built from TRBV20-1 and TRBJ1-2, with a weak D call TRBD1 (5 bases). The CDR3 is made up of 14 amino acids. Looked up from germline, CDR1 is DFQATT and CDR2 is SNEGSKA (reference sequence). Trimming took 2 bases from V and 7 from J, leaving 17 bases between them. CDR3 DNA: TGCAGTGCTAGATATTGGCGAAGGGGAGGTGGCTACACCGTC. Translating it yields CSARYWRRGGGYTV.

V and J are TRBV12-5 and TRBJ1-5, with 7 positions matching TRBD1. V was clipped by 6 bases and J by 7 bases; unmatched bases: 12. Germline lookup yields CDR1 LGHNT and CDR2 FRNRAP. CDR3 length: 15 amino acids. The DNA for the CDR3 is TGTGCTAGTGGAACTCTCTTACAGGGGATCCAGCCCCAGCATTTT. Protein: CASGTLLQGIQPQHF.

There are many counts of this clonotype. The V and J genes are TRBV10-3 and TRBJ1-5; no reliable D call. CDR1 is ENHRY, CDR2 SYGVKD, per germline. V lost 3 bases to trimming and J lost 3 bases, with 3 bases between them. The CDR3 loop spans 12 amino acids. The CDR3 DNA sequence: TGTGCCATCAGTGAACTCAATCAGCCCCAGCATTTT. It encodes CAISELNQPQHF.

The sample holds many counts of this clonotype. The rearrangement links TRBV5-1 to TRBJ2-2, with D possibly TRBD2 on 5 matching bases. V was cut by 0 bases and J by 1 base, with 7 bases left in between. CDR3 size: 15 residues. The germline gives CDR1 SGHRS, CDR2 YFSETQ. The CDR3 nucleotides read TGCGCCAGCAGCTTGGCGGCGGGGAACACCGGGGAGCTGTTTTTT. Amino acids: CASSLAAGNTGELFF. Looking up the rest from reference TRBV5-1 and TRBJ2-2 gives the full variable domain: KAGVTQTPRYLIKTRGQQVTLSCSPISGHRSVSWYQQTPGQGLQFLFEYFSETQRNKGNFPGRFSGRQFSNSRSEMNVSTLELGDSALYLCASSLAAGNTGELFFGEGSRLTVL.

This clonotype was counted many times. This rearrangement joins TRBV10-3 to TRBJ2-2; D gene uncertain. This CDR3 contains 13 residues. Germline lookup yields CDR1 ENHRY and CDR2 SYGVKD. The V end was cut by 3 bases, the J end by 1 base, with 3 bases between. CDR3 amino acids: CAISDWNTGELFF. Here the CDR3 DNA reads TGTGCCATCAGTGACTGGAACACCGGGGAGCTGTTTTTT.

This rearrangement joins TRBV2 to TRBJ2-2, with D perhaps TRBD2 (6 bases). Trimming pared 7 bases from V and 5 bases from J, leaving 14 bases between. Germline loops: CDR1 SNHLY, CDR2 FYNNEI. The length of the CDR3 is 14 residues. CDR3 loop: CASIVAGSTGELFF. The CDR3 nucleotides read TGTGCCAGCATCGTGGCGGGAAGTACCGGGGAGCTGTTTTTT. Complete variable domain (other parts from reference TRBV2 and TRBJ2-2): EPEVTQTPSHQVTQMGQEVILRCVPISNHLYFYWYRQILGQKVEFLVSFYNNEISEKSEIFDDQFSVERPDGSNFTLKIRSTKLEDSAMYFCASIVAGSTGELFFGEGSRLTVL.

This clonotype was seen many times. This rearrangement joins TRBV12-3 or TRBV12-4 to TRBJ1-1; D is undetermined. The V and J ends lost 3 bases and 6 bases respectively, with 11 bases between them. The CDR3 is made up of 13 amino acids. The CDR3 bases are TGTGCCAGCAGTTTTACCCGGGGATCTGAAGCTTTCTTT. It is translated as CASSFTRGSEAFF.

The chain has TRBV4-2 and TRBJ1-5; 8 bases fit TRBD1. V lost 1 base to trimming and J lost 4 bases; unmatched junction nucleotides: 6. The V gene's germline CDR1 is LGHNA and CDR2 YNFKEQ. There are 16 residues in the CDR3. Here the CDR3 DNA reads TGTGCCAGCAGCCAAGGAAGGACAGGGAGGAATCAGCCCCAGCATTTT. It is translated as CASSQGRTGRNQPQHF.

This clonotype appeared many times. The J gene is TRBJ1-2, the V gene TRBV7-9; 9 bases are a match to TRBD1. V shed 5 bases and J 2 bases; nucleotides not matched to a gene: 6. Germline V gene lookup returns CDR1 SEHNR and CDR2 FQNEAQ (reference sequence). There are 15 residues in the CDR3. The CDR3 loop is CASSRMGQGNYGYTF. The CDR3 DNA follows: TGTGCCAGCAGCCGCATGGGACAGGGAAACTATGGCTACACCTTC.

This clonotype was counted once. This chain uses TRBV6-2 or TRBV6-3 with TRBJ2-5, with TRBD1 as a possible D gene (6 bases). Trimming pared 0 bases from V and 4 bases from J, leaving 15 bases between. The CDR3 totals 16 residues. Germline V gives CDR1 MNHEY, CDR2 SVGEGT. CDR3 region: CASSYSGQPPLETQYF. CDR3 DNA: TGTGCCAGCAGTTACTCTGGACAGCCCCCCTTAGAGACCCAGTACTTC.

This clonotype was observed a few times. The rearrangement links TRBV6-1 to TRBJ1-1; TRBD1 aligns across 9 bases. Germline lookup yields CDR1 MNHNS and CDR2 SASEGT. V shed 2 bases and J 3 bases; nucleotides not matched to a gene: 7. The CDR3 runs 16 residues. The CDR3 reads CASSELKTGGDTEAFF. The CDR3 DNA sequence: TGTGCCAGCAGTGAATTAAAGACAGGGGGGGACACTGAAGCTTTCTTT.

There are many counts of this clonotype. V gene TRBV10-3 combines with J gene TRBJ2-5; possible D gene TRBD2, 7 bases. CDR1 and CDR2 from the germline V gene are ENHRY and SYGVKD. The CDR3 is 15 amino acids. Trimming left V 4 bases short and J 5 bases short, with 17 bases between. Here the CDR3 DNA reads TGTGCCATCAGTGTGGGAGGGGGGACCGGGGAGACCCAGTACTTC. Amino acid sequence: CAISVGGGTGETQYF.

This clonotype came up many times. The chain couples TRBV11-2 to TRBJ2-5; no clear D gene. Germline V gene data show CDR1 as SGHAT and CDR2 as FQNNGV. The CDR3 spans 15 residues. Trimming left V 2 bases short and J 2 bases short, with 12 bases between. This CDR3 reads CASSLNSGDQETQYF. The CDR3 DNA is TGTGCCAGCAGCTTAAATTCCGGAGATCAAGAGACCCAGTACTTC.

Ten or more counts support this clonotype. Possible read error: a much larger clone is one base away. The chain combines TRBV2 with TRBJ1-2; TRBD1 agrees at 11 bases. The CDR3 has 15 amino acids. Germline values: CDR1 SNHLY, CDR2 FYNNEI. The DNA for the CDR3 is TGTGTCAGCAGTGCCGGGACAGGGGGGAACTATGGCTACACCTTC. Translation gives CVSSAGTGGNYGYTF.

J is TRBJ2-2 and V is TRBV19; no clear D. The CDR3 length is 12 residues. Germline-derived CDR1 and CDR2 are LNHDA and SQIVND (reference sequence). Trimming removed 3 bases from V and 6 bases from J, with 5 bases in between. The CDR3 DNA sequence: TGTGCCAGTAGTATGGGCCCCGGGGAGCTGTTTTTT. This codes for CASSMGPGELFF.

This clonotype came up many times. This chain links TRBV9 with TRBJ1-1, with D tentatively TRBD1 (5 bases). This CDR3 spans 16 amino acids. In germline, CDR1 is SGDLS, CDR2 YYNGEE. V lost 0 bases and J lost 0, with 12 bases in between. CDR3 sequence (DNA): TGTGCCAGCAGCGTAGCCGAAGGGGTCATGAACACTGAAGCTTTCTTT. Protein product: CASSVAEGVMNTEAFF.

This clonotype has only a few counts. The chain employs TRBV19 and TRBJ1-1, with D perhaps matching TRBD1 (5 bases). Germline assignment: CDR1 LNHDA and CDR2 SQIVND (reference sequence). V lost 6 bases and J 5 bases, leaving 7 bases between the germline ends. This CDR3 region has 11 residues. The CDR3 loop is CASRRGTEAFF. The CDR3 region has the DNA TGTGCCAGTAGGAGGGGAACTGAAGCTTTCTTT.

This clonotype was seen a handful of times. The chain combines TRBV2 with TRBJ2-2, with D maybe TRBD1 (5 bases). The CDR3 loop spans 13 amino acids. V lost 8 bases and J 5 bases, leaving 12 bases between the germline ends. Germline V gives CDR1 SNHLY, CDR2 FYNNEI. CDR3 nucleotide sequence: TGTGCCAGCCTCCTTGGGGCAACCGGGGAGCTGTTTTTT. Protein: CASLLGATGELFF.

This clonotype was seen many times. The CDR3 loop is CASSILAENIQYF. CDR3 sequence (DNA): TGTGCCAGCAGCATCTTGGCCGAAAACATTCAGTACTTC. V gene TRBV7-2 combines with J gene TRBJ2-4, with D unclear. The CDR3 loop spans 13 amino acids. Trimming shortened V by 5 bases and J by 5 bases, and 10 bases separated the two germline ends. Germline CDR1 reads SGHTA; CDR2 reads FQGNSA.

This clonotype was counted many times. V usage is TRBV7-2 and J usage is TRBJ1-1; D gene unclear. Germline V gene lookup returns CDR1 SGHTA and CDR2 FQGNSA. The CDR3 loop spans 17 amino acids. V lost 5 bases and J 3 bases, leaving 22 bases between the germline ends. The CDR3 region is CASSPPAGAGRDTEAFF. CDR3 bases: TGTGCCAGCAGCCCCCCTGCCGGTGCAGGAAGGGACACTGAAGCTTTCTTT.

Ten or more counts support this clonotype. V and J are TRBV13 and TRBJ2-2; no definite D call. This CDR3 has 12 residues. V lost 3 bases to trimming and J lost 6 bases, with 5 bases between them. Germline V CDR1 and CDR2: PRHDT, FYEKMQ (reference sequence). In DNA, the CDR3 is TGTGCCAGCAGCTTTTCCGCCGGGGAGCTGTTTTTT. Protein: CASSFSAGELFF.